This T cell receptor beta chain stems from a study of blood T cell repertoires in COVID-19. The method was immunoSEQ multiplex PCR; TCRdb's version includes in-frame clones alone and lacks a portion of them. The sample consists of about 260,000 clones, around 90% of them appearing once. The CDR3 consists of 19 residues. From germline, CDR1 is LNHNV and CDR2 YYDKDF (reference sequence). The junction had 18 bases not matched to a gene; V was cut back by 2 bases and J by 4 bases. The TCR sequence derives from a human donor in a cohort sampled during active COVID-19. The chain carries TRBV15 and TRBJ2-5; 8 nucleotides align to TRBD1. Material for sequencing was peripheral blood. DNA of the CDR3: TGTGCCACCAGCAGAACCGGGACAGGTTTTCGGGACAACCGAGAGACCCAGTACTTC. The encoded protein is CATSRTGTGFRDNRETQYF. The full variable domain, rest sourced from reference TRBV15 and TRBJ2-5, is DAMVIQNPRYQVTQFGKPVTLSCSQTLNHNVMYWYQQKSSQAPKLLFHYYDKDFNNEADTPDNFQSRRPNTSFCFLDIRSPGLGDTAMYLCATSRTGTGFRDNRETQYFGPGTRLLVL.